This T cell receptor beta chain was recorded in a study of blood T cell repertoires in COVID-19. The CDR3 extends over 14 amino acids. Between the trimmed V and J ends, which lost 2 bases and 5 bases, there was a span of 12 bases. Germline-derived CDR1 and CDR2 are MDHEN and SYDVKM. Using immunoSEQ multiplex PCR, the repertoire was profiled, and TCRdb retains in-frame clones only, with some absent. The table shows roughly 150,000 clones, with approximately 80% occurring only once. Sequences were obtained from peripheral blood. The receptor was isolated from a man aged 60 to 69 with acute or convalescent COVID-19. This rearrangement joins TRBV28 to TRBJ1-2; no clear D. CDR3 region: CASSLRGMGYGYTF. CDR3 sequence (DNA): TGTGCCAGCAGTTTACGGGGAATGGGGTATGGCTACACCTTC.